The clone carrying this T cell receptor beta chain was seen ten or more times. The antigen is unknown. Preparing the TCRbeta library involved the use of unique molecular identifiers. TCRdb recomputed calls from the PCR reads with MiXCR, one row per CDR3 protein. This table has over 200,000 distinct CDR3 sequences, around 7.7% appearing once. The data derive from a study of T-cell reconstitution after alpha-beta-depleted transplantation in children. Study-wide results and limits: The study traced high day-60 TCRbeta diversity in some patients to surviving recipient T cells and thymic progenitors. When one year had passed after transplant, most T-cell counts and diversity came from newly produced T cells. At around two months after transplant, the alpha-beta T cells were reportedly derived from several hundred expanded clones that came from non-depleted graft cells.

This CDR3 is 12 amino acids long. The germline V gene has CDR1 DFQATT and CDR2 SNEGSKA (reference sequence). Trimming stripped 4 bases from V and 0 bases from J, with 7 bases between. The chain uses TRBV20-1 and TRBJ2-7, with D perhaps being TRBD1 or TRBD2 (5 bases each). The receptor's source is a male patient between 2 and 15 years old who had a stem cell transplant for acute myeloid leukemia, so the T cells may come from the graft donor. The source material was PBMCs, mostly from graft donor cells, sampled 360 days after TCRalphabeta/CD19-depleted stem cell transplant. CDR3 sequence reads: CSAIGASYEQYF. CDR3 DNA: TGCAGTGCTATCGGGGCCTCCTACGAGCAGTACTTC.